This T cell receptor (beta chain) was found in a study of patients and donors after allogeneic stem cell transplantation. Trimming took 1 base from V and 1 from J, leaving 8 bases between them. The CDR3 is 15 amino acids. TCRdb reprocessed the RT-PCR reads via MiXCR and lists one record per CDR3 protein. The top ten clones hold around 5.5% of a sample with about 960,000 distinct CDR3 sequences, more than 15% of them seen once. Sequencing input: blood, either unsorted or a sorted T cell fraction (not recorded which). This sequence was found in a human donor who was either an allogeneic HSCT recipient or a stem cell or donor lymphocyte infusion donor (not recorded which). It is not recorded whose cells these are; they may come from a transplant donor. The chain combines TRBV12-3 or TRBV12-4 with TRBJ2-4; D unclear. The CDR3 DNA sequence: TGTGCCAGCAGTTTAGAGATAGGGGCCAAAAACATTCAGTACTTC. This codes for CASSLEIGAKNIQYF.